This record looks at one T cell receptor beta chain sequence and its context. The antigen remains undetermined. Losses at the gene ends were 5 bases for V and 2 bases for J; bases not matched to a gene: 11. Germline CDR1 reads MNHEY; CDR2 reads SMNVEV (reference sequence). The CDR3 spans 17 residues. The PCR used 60 Vbeta and 13 Jbeta primers. TCRdb's table, derived via immunoSEQ multiplex PCR, lists solely in-frame clones and lacks some. The table shows approximately 76,000 clones, with 79% occurring only once. This record comes from a study of cytomegalovirus exposure and HLA in healthy donors. The study's findings and limits: TCR beta chains numbering about 160 were designated cytomegalovirus-associated.

The J gene is TRBJ2-1, the V gene TRBV27; 8 nucleotides agree with TRBD1. Material: PBMCs. This receptor was identified in a man aged 30-40 years in good health and CMV-seronegative. CDR3 sequence: CASSPGQAPLAYNEQFF. The CDR3 DNA is TGTGCCAGCAGTCCGGGACAGGCCCCCCTTGCCTACAATGAGCAGTTCTTC.